This T cell receptor (beta chain) was captured in a study of technical replicates of blood from several donors. Looked up from germline, CDR1 is LNHDA and CDR2 is SQIVND (reference sequence). The CDR3 has 10 residues. The V and J ends lost 7 bases and 4 bases respectively, with 4 bases between them. Measured with immunoSEQ multiplex PCR; TCRdb has only the in-frame clones, and not every one. The data hold some 80,000 clones, with roughly nine tenths observed a single time. This chain links TRBV19 with TRBJ1-1; D is undetermined. Sequenced: T cells isolated from PBMCs. This sequence was found in a human donor in good health. CDR3 region: CASTLTEAFF. The CDR3 DNA is TGTGCCAGTACACTCACTGAAGCTTTCTTT. Together with reference TRBV19 and TRBJ1-1, the CDR3 gives the full variable domain: DGGITQSPKYLFRKEGQNVTLSCEQNLNHDAMYWYRQDPGQGLRLIYYSQIVNDFQKGDIAEGYSVSREKKESFPLTVTSAQKNPTAFYLCASTLTEAFFGQGTRLTVV.